This T cell receptor beta chain was retrieved from a study of breast tumors, draining lymph nodes, adjacent tissues (dated by TCRdb to about 2016). Turning to the overall study: In breast cancer patients, the study compared the TCR beta repertoires of tumor, adjacent nontumor tissue and axillary lymph nodes. The study aimed to assess the relationships and possible T-cell exchange between tumor, surrounding tissue and draining lymph node repertoires in human breast cancer. What the study reported, not specific to this receptor: Tumors showed preferential V and J gene usage, and their T-cell repertoire diversity fell below that of lymph nodes yet above that of nontumor tissue. The similarity between tumor and nontumor tissue repertoires was significantly greater in luminal-like breast cancer than in basal-like breast cancer. Rather than being directly demonstrated, the conclusion that tumor T cells originate in lymph nodes was presented as consistent with a hypothesis. The data were judged consistent with most tumor T cells deriving from the lymph node and then expanding within tumor tissue.

Taken from cysteine to phenylalanine, the CDR3 has 12 residues. The retained sequence is limited to the CDR3, 36 bases, with the frame set at the first base. Based on the germline V gene, the CDR1 and CDR2 sequences are ENHRY and SYGVKD. V is pared back by 3 bases and J by 8 bases, with 8 bases lying between the germline termini. Lymph node samples were obtained from the axillary draining lymph nodes of breast cancer patients. Sequencing was performed on an Illumina HiSeq 2000. TCR beta chain libraries were generated through multiplex PCR amplification. The amplified TCR beta chain products were analyzed by high-throughput sequencing. In-frame beta chains were kept once TCRdb had trimmed the public reads at Q25 with fastp and called clones with MiXCR. Each CDR3 protein gets just one entry, which takes the most common genes and DNA from the rows behind it. Within this sample are 200,000 to 250,000 distinct CDR3 sequences, with under 40% of them counted one time only. Approximately 3.5% of the sample is in the top ten clones.

For this clonotype: The antigen this receptor binds is unknown. A much larger clone sits a single nucleotide away, making a read error possible.

What was sequenced was axillary lymph node tissue. The sequence was obtained from a female donor with breast cancer. Some clones in this sample may be carry-over from other donors' samples. This receptor chain uses TRBV10-3 and TRBJ2-1, with the D segment identity uncertain. The sequence in DNA is TGTGCCATCAGTGAAGTAACCGATGAGCAGTTCTTC. The translation is CAISEVTDEQFF.